A single sample gave rise to the 24 T cell receptor beta chains below, sequenced in a study of cytomegalovirus exposure and HLA in healthy donors. Both 60 Vbeta primers and 13 Jbeta primers went into the PCR. Produced via immunoSEQ multiplex PCR; TCRdb's table is partial and in-frame only. The profile shows roughly 69,000 clones, under 80% of them singletons. The sample taken for sequencing was PBMCs. These receptors were taken from a male donor in good health and CMV-seropositive.

DNA of the CDR3: TGTGCCAGCAGTTTGGGGCTGTCAGGCGAGCAGTACTTC. Protein: CASSLGLSGEQYF. The V and J genes are TRBV27 and TRBJ2-7, with D possibly matching TRBD1 (5 bases). This CDR3 is 13 amino acids long. V gave up 3 bases and J gave up 6 bases, with 12 bases separating them. CDR1 and CDR2 from the germline V gene are MNHEY and SMNVEV (reference sequence).

This clone was recorded a few times. This sequence joins TRBV4-3 and TRBJ2-7; a possible D gene is TRBD1 (6 bases). Deletions cut 1 base from V and 5 bases from J, with 9 bases between. The CDR3 consists of 13 residues. CDR1 is LGHNA and CDR2 is YSLEER in the germline V gene. CDR3 bases: TGCGCCAGCAGCCAAGGCAGGGGCCACGAGCAGTACTTC. As protein: CASSQGRGHEQYF.

The chain recombines TRBV5-4 with TRBJ2-7, with TRBD1 matching over 8 bases. The CDR3 totals 16 residues. CDR1 is SGHNT, CDR2 YYREEE, per germline (reference sequence). With 2 bases clipped from V and 1 base from J, the junction kept 8 bases outside the gene matches. CDR3 amino acids: CASSFGPTGASYEQYF. In DNA, the CDR3 is TGTGCCAGCAGCTTTGGTCCGACAGGGGCGTCCTACGAGCAGTACTTC.

CDR3 coding DNA: TGTGCCAGCAGCATAAACTATGGCTACACCTTC. This encodes CASSINYGYTF. This chain links TRBV5-6 with TRBJ1-2, with unresolved D. V lost 4 bases, J lost 2 bases, and 3 bases lay in between. CDR1 and CDR2 (germline): SGHDT, YYEEEE. The CDR3 has 11 amino acids.

V and J are TRBV7-6 and TRBJ2-2; 14 bases are a match to TRBD2. Trimming removed 3 bases from V and 1 base from J; junction bases left unmatched: 4. CDR3 size: 18 residues. Germline V gives CDR1 SGHVS, CDR2 FNYEAQ. Here the CDR3 reads CASSFRTSGGQNTGELFF. Written as DNA, the CDR3 is TGTGCCAGCAGCTTCCGGACTAGCGGGGGGCAGAACACCGGGGAGCTGTTTTTT.

V usage is TRBV29-1 and J usage is TRBJ2-1; D unresolved. Deletions cut 4 bases from V and 9 bases from J, with 10 bases between. Germline CDR1 SQVTM, CDR2 ANQGSEA. The CDR3 is 11 amino acids. In nucleotides, the CDR3 is TGCAGCGTTGCTGATATGAGTGAGCAGTTCTTC. Translating it yields CSVADMSEQFF.

The V gene is TRBV13, the J gene TRBJ2-1; D might be TRBD2 (6 bases). Germline CDR1 PRHDT, CDR2 FYEKMQ (reference sequence). The V gene lost 2 bases and the J gene lost 8 bases, with 13 bases spanning the gap. CDR3 length equals 14 residues. The CDR3 is CASSLFRETHEQFF. The CDR3 DNA reads TGTGCCAGCAGCTTATTCCGGGAGACTCATGAGCAGTTCTTC.

This clone has just one count. The chain carries TRBV10-3 and TRBJ2-7; a possible D gene is TRBD2 (5 bases). The CDR3 totals 14 residues. Germline assignment: CDR1 ENHRY and CDR2 SYGVKD. V lost 2 bases and J lost 5, with 13 bases in between. The CDR3 reads CAISEPGKNHEQYF. CDR3 DNA sequence: TGTGCCATCAGTGAGCCGGGAAAGAACCACGAGCAGTACTTC.

The chain recombines TRBV25-1 with TRBJ1-6; D is possibly TRBD1 (5 bases). The CDR3 loop spans 15 amino acids. CDR1 is MGHDK and CDR2 is SYGVNS in the germline V gene. Trimming took off 1 base at V and 8 bases at J, with 12 bases between the two ends. CDR3 amino acids: CASSEFAGLDSPLHF. CDR3 DNA: TGTGCCAGCAGTGAATTCGCAGGGCTGGATTCACCCCTCCACTTT.

The chain is built from TRBV10-1 and TRBJ1-1, with D unclear. The CDR3 totals 15 residues. Germline V gene lookup returns CDR1 WNHNN and CDR2 SYGVQD (reference sequence). Trimming cost V 2 bases and J 2 bases, with 12 bases left between them. In DNA form, the CDR3 reads TGCGCCAGCAGTGAGAGTCTGGCGGGTAACACTGAAGCTTTCTTT. Amino acid sequence: CASSESLAGNTEAFF.

This clone was detected a few times. The gene calls are TRBV11-3 and TRBJ2-1; TRBD2 matches at 13 bases. Germline assignment: CDR1 SGHNT and CDR2 YENEEA. The CDR3 runs 18 residues. Trimming at V came to 0 bases and at J to 8 bases, leaving 10 bases not matched to a gene. The CDR3 DNA is TGTGCCAGCAGCTTAGAGCAGTCCGGGACTAGCGGGATACATGAGCAGTTCTTC. As protein: CASSLEQSGTSGIHEQFF.

This clone has only one observation. This CDR3 reads CASSSGQGNEQFF. The CDR3 coding sequence is TGTGCCAGCAGCTCCGGACAGGGCAATGAGCAGTTCTTC. The chain recombines TRBV7-3 with TRBJ2-1; 8 bases agree with TRBD1. With V trimmed by 4 bases and J by 6 bases, 2 bases remained unmatched. Germline CDR1 SGHTA, CDR2 FQGTGA. This CDR3 is built from 13 residues. The whole variable domain, filled in from reference TRBV7-3 and TRBJ2-1, reads GAGVSQTPSNKVTEKGKYVELRCDPISGHTALYWYRQSLGQGPEFLIYFQGTGAADDSGLPNDRFFAVRPEGSVSTLKIQRTERGDSAVYLCASSSGQGNEQFFGPGTRLTVL.

The rearrangement links TRBV5-4 to TRBJ1-1; TRBD1 aligns across 9 bases. Per germline, CDR1 SGHNT and CDR2 YYREEE (reference sequence). Trimming removed 2 bases from V and 5 bases from J; junction bases left unmatched: 7. This CDR3 has 15 amino acids. This CDR3 reads CASSLRDRDNTEAFF. The CDR3 region has the DNA TGTGCCAGCAGCTTAAGGGACAGGGATAATACTGAAGCTTTCTTT.

The chain combines TRBV15 with TRBJ1-4; D is undetermined. Trimming cost V 1 base and J 8 bases, with 8 bases left between them. This CDR3 contains 13 residues. CDR1 is LNHNV, CDR2 YYDKDF, per germline (reference sequence). The CDR3 region has the DNA TGTGCCACCAGCAGAGGCAGTTCGGAAAAACTGTTTTTT. This sequence encodes CATSRGSSEKLFF.

V and J are TRBV19 and TRBJ1-2; D perhaps matches TRBD1 (5 bases). CDR3 size: 17 residues. The V gene's germline CDR1 is LNHDA and CDR2 SQIVND (reference sequence). The V and J ends lost 0 bases and 3 bases respectively, with 17 bases between them. CDR3 region: CASSIEFTGGGHYGYTF. CDR3 nucleotide sequence: TGTGCCAGTAGTATAGAATTCACCGGGGGTGGGCACTATGGCTACACCTTC.

The V gene is TRBV9, the J gene TRBJ2-5; 14 bases agree with TRBD2. With the DNA end fitting TRBJ2-7 better, the J assignment may be wrong. The CDR3 totals 17 residues. Germline-derived CDR1 and CDR2 are SGDLS and YYNGEE. The CDR3 DNA reads as TGTGCCAGCAGCGTATCTGGGACTAGCGGGGGAGCCTACGAGCAGTACTTC. The encoded protein is CASSVSGTSGGAYEQYF.

The chain's CDR3 is CASSLSNRAYNEQFF. DNA of the CDR3: TGTGCCAGCAGTTTATCGAACAGGGCCTACAATGAGCAGTTCTTC. The chain uses TRBV27 and TRBJ2-1; D possibly corresponds to TRBD1 (6 bases). The CDR3 loop spans 15 amino acids. Germline CDR1 MNHEY, CDR2 SMNVEV (reference sequence). V was trimmed by 0 bases and J by 2 bases, leaving 8 bases between them.

Points on this clone: The sample has other DNA sequences that encode this CDR3 too. The rearrangement uses TRBV27 and TRBJ2-3; no definite D call. CDR3 length: 12 residues. V was pared by 6 bases and J by 0 bases, with 4 bases between. CDR1 and CDR2 (germline): MNHEY, SMNVEV (reference sequence). The chain's CDR3 is CASRTSTDTQYF. Here the CDR3 DNA reads TGTGCCAGCAGGACTAGCACAGATACGCAGTATTTT.

The CDR3, as DNA: TGTGCCAGCAGCTCCCATCACTCAGGGACTAGCGGGAGTCTCTACGAGCAGTACTTC. Translation: CASSSHHSGTSGSLYEQYF. This sequence joins TRBV11-2 and TRBJ2-7; 14 nucleotides match TRBD2. The CDR3 spans 19 residues. The trim removed 4 bases at V and 3 bases at J, leaving 14 bases unmatched. Germline CDR1 is SGHAT and CDR2 is FQNNGV.

The J gene is TRBJ2-3, the V gene TRBV5-1, with D uncertain. Germline CDR1 SGHRS, CDR2 YFSETQ. The CDR3 runs 14 residues. Between the trimmed V and J ends, which lost 4 bases and 1 base, there was a span of 10 bases. The CDR3 loop is CASSVASGTDTQYF. CDR3 bases: TGCGCCAGCAGCGTAGCCTCTGGCACAGATACGCAGTATTTT.

This sequence joins TRBV6-6 and TRBJ2-2; a weak D match, TRBD2 (7 bases). Per germline, CDR1 MNHNY and CDR2 SVGAGI (reference sequence). Trimming took off 6 bases at V and 8 bases at J, with 10 bases between the two ends. This CDR3 spans 12 amino acids. This chain's CDR3 is CASSRGAGELFF. The CDR3 DNA reads as TGTGCCAGCAGCCGGGGGGCGGGGGAGCTGTTTTTT.

The chain links TRBV6-5 to TRBJ2-3, with unresolved D. The CDR3 is 13 residues long. Germline V CDR1 and CDR2: MNHEY, SVGAGI. V lost 6 bases to trimming and J lost 2 bases, with 9 bases between them. The CDR3 loop reads CASSPRVTDTQYF. CDR3 nucleotides: TGTGCCAGCAGCCCACGGGTCACAGATACGCAGTATTTT.

The J gene is TRBJ2-3, the V gene TRBV11-3; 14 positions match TRBD2. This CDR3 region has 16 residues. Germline CDR1 and CDR2: SGHNT and YENEEA. With 4 bases clipped from V and 6 bases from J, the junction kept 6 bases outside the gene matches. CDR3 region: CASSSRTSGGPDTQYF. The DNA of the CDR3 is TGTGCCAGCAGCTCAAGGACTAGCGGGGGGCCGGATACGCAGTATTTT.

The rearrangement uses TRBV9 and TRBJ2-3; D may be TRBD2 (5 bases). Germline CDR1 reads SGDLS; CDR2 reads YYNGEE. Trimming shortened V by 4 bases and J by 6 bases, and 21 bases separated the two germline ends. CDR3 length: 16 residues. The CDR3 DNA reads TGTGCCAGCAGCCCGGGGTTAGTTCCCGTTTTGGATACGCAGTATTTT. Translating it yields CASSPGLVPVLDTQYF.